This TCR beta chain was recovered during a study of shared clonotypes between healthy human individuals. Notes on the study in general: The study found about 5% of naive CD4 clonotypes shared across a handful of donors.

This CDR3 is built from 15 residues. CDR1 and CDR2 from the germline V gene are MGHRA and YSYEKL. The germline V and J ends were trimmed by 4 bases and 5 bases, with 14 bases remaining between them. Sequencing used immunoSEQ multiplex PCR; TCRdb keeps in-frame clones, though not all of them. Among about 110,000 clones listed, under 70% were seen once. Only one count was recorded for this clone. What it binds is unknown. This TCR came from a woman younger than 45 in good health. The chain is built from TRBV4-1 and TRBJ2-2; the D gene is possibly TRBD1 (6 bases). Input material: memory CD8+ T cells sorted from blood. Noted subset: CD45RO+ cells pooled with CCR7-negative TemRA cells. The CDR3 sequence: CASSPDRIRTGELFF. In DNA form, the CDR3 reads TGCGCCAGCAGCCCAGACAGGATAAGGACCGGGGAGCTGTTTTTT.